The clone carrying this T cell receptor beta chain was seen a few times. Its antigen is still unknown. These data originate in a study of T-cell memory formation after mild COVID-19. Findings of the study overall: Within pre-infection memory, some responding clones were found, suggesting cross-reactive memory joined.

The CDR3 is 14 amino acids. Looked up from germline, CDR1 is SNHLY and CDR2 is FYNNEI. After removal of 7 bases from V and 6 bases from J, the junction contained 6 bases not matched to a gene. TCRalpha and TCRbeta libraries used 5'RACE with constant-segment primers and UMIs. Using its own MiXCR run on the 5' RACE reads, TCRdb lists one record per CDR3 protein. The repertoire holds roughly 240,000 distinct CDR3 sequences, with 15% to 20% as singletons. This sequence was found in a man younger than 30 who had mild COVID-19 (a few samples of this study predate the infection). Cell type and time point are not known. The material sequenced was PBMCs or a T cell subset sorted from them (not recorded which). This chain uses TRBV2 with TRBJ2-3; 11 nucleotides align to TRBD1. CDR3 nucleotide sequence: TGTGCCAGCATCATGGACAGGGGGCTGGATACGCAGTATTTT. Protein product: CASIMDRGLDTQYF.